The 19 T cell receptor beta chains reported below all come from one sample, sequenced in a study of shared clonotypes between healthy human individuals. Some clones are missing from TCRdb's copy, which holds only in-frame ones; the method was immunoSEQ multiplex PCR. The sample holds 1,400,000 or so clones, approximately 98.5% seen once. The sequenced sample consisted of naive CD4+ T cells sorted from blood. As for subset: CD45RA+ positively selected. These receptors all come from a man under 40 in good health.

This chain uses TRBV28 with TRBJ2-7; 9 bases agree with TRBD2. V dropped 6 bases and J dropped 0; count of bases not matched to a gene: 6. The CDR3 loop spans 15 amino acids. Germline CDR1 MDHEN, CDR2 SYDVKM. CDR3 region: CASRGSGRSSYEQYF. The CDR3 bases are TGTGCCAGCAGAGGAAGCGGGAGGAGCTCCTACGAGCAGTACTTC.

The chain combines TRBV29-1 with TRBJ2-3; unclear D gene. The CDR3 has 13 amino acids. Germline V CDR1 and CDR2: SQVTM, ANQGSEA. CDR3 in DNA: TGCACTCCCGGCTTTATGTCGAAAGGTACGCAGTATTTT. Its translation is CTPGFMSKGTQYF.

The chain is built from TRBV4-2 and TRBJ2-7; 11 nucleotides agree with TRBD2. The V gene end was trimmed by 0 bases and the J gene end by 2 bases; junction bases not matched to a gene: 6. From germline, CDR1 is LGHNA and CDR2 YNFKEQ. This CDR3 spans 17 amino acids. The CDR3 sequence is CASSQDGTSGVPYEQYF. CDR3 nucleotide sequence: TGTGCCAGCAGCCAAGATGGGACTAGCGGTGTCCCCTACGAGCAGTACTTC.

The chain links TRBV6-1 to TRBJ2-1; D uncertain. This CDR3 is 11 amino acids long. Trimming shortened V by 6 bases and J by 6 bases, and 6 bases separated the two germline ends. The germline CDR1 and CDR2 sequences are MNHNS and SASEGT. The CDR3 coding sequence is TGTGCCAGCAGACGCGGCAATGAGCAGTTCTTC. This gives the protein CASRRGNEQFF.

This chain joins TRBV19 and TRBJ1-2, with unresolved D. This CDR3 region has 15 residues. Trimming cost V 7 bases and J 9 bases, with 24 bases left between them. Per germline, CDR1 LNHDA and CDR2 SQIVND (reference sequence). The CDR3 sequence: CASTETVAAAMRYTF. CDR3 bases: TGTGCCAGTACCGAAACAGTCGCCGCAGCTATGCGCTACACCTTC.

The CDR3 region is CASSLTGSRWGFFGYTF. In DNA, the CDR3 is TGTGCCAGCAGTTTAACCGGGTCCAGGTGGGGGTTTTTCGGCTACACCTTC. The gene calls are TRBV27 and TRBJ1-2; weak D call: TRBD1 (5 bases). Germline V CDR1 and CDR2: MNHEY, SMNVEV (reference sequence). The CDR3 sequence is 17 residues long. The germline V and J ends were trimmed by 2 bases and 8 bases, with 24 bases remaining between them.

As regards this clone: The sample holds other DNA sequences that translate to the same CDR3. CDR3 in DNA: TGTGCCAGTAGTATAGGCAGGGGCTATGGCTACACCTTC. Protein product: CASSIGRGYGYTF. The chain is built from TRBV19 and TRBJ1-2, with D perhaps TRBD1 (6 bases). V lost 1 base and J lost 4, with 7 bases in between. The CDR3 consists of 13 residues. Germline V gene lookup returns CDR1 LNHDA and CDR2 SQIVND (reference sequence).

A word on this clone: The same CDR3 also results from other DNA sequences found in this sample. CDR3 loop: CSARSGNTIYF. In DNA form, the CDR3 reads TGCAGTGCTAGGTCGGGAAACACCATATATTTT. V usage is TRBV20-1 and J usage is TRBJ1-3, with D uncertain. V lost 3 bases and J lost 4, with 4 bases in between. The CDR3 sequence is 11 residues long. CDR1 DFQATT and CDR2 SNEGSKA come from the germline V gene (reference sequence).

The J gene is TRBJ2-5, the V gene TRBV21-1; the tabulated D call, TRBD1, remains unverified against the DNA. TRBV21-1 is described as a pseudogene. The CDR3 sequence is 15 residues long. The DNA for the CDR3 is TGTGCCAGCAGCCAAGGGACAGCCCGCCAAGAGACCCAGTACTTC. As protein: CASSQGTARQETQYF.

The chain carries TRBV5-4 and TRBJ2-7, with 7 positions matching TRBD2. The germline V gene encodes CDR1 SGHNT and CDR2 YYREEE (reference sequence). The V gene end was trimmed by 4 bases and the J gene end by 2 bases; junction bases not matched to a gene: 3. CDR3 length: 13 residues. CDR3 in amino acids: CASSQRDTYEQYF. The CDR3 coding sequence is TGTGCCAGCAGCCAGCGGGATACCTACGAGCAGTACTTC. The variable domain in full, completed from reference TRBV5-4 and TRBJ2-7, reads ETGVTQSPTHLIKTRGQQVTLRCSSQSGHNTVSWYQQALGQGPQFIFQYYREEENGRGNFPPRFSGLQFPNYSSELNVNALELDDSALYLCASSQRDTYEQYFGPGTRLTVT.

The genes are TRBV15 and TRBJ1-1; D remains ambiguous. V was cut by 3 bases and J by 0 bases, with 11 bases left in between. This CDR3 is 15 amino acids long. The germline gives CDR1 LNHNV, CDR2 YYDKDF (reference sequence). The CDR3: CATSSNLDMNTEAFF. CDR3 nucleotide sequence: TGTGCCACCAGCAGTAACCTGGATATGAACACTGAAGCTTTCTTT. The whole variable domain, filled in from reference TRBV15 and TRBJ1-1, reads DAMVIQNPRYQVTQFGKPVTLSCSQTLNHNVMYWYQQKSSQAPKLLFHYYDKDFNNEADTPDNFQSRRPNTSFCFLDIRSPGLGDTAMYLCATSSNLDMNTEAFFGQGTRLTVV.

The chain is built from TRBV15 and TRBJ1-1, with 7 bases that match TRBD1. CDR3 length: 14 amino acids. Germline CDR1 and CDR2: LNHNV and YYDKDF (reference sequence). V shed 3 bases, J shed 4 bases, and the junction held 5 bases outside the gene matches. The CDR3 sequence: CATSRDRSITEAFF. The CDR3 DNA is TGTGCCACCAGCAGGGACAGGTCTATCACTGAAGCTTTCTTT.

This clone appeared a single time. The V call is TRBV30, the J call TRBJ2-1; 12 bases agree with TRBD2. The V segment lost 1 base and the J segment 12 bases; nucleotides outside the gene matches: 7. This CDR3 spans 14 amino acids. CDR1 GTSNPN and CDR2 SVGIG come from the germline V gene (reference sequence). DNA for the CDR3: TGTGCCTGGAGTGAACGACTAGCGGGAGTAGGGCAGTTCTTC. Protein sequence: CAWSERLAGVGQFF.

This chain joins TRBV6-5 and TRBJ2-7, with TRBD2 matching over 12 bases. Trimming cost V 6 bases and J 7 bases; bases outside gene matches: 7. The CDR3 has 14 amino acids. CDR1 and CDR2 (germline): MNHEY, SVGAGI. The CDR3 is CASSPLAGGGEQYF. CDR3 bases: TGTGCCAGCAGCCCCCTAGCGGGAGGGGGGGAGCAGTACTTC.

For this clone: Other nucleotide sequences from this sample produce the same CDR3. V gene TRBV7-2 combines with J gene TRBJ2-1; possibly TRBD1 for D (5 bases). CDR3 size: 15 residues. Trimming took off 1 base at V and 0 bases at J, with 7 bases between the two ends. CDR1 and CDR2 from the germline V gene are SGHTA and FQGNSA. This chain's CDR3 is CASSLGQGSYNEQFF. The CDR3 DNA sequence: TGTGCCAGCAGCTTAGGGCAGGGCTCCTACAATGAGCAGTTCTTC.

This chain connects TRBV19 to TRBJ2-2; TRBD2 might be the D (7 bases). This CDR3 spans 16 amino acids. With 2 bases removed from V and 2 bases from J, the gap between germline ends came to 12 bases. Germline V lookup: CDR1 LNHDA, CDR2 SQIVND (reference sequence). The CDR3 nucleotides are TGTGCCAGTAGTATACGCGGGGGCTTAAACACCGGGGAGCTGTTTTTT. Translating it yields CASSIRGGLNTGELFF.

CDR3 sequence reads: CASSLPGRNTDTQYF. The CDR3 nucleotides read TGCGCCAGCAGCTTGCCTGGTCGGAACACAGATACGCAGTATTTT. This chain connects TRBV5-1 to TRBJ2-3, with unresolved D. Germline CDR1 reads SGHRS; CDR2 reads YFSETQ. The CDR3 runs 15 residues. V lost 1 base, J lost 2 bases, and 11 bases lay in between.

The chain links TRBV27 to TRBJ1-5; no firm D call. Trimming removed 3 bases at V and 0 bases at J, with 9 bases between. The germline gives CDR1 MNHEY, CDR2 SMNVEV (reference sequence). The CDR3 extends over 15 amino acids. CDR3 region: CASSLAGHSNQPQHF. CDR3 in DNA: TGTGCCAGCAGTTTGGCAGGTCATAGCAATCAGCCCCAGCATTTT.

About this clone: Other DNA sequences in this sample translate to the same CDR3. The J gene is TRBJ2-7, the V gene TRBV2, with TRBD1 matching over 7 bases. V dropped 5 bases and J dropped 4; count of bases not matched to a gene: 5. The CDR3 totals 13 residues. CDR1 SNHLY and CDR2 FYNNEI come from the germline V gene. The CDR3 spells CASSTGTEYEQYF. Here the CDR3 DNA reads TGTGCCAGCAGTACCGGGACAGAATACGAGCAGTACTTC. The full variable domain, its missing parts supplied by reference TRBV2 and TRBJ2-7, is EPEVTQTPSHQVTQMGQEVILRCVPISNHLYFYWYRQILGQKVEFLVSFYNNEISEKSEIFDDQFSVERPDGSNFTLKIRSTKLEDSAMYFCASSTGTEYEQYFGPGTRLTVT.